The source of this T cell receptor beta chain is a study of monozygotic twins with inflammatory bowel disease. Study outcomes and limitations: By inverse Simpson index, TCRbeta diversity was lower in IBD patients than in healthy co-twins.

For every donor, one blood sample of 2.5 ml was drawn. As concerns this clonotype: Its target is unknown.

The CDR3 spans 15 residues. Germline V lookup: CDR1 LGHDT, CDR2 YNNKEL (reference sequence). Per sample, reverse transcription was split into eight reactions. No DNA is given; TCRdb re-called the 5' RACE reads and lists each CDR3 protein once. Recorded for this sample: more than 100,000 distinct CDR3 sequences. The TCR originated in a human donor with ulcerative colitis or Crohn's disease, or a healthy co-twin of an affected twin (not recorded which). The sequenced material came from blood. This rearrangement joins TRBV3-1 to TRBJ2-1; lacking DNA, the TRBD1 call made by TCRdb goes unchecked. The CDR3 is CASSPSRGGYNEQFF.